This T cell receptor (beta chain) was captured by sequencing in a study of blood T cell repertoires in COVID-19. V lost 5 bases, J lost 2 bases, and 8 bases lay in between. CDR1 is KGHDR, CDR2 SFDVKD, per germline. The CDR3 sequence is 13 residues long. Data came from immunoSEQ multiplex PCR; TCRdb stores just in-frame clones and leaves some out. The table shows 350,000 to 400,000 clones, with around nine tenths occurring only once. This receptor was taken from a woman in her twenties or thirties with acute COVID-19. The genes are TRBV24-1 and TRBJ1-1; D is ambiguous. Sequenced: PBMCs or T cells enriched from blood (not recorded which). CDR3 DNA sequence: TGTGCCACCAGTGCGGGGATAAACACTGAAGCTTTCTTT. The encoded protein is CATSAGINTEAFF.